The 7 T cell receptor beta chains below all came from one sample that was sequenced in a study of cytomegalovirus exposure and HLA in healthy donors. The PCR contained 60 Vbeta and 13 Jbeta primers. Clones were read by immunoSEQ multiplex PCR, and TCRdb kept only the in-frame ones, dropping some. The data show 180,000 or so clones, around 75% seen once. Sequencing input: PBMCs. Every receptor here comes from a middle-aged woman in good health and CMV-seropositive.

CDR3 amino acids: CASSLAPARAGGETGELFF. The DNA of the CDR3 is TGTGCCAGCAGTTTAGCCCCGGCTAGGGCGGGAGGGGAGACCGGGGAGCTGTTTTTT. The chain recombines TRBV28 with TRBJ2-2; TRBD2 aligns across 9 bases. The CDR3 consists of 19 residues. Germline V gene lookup returns CDR1 MDHEN and CDR2 SYDVKM. The J segment lost 5 bases and the V segment lost 2 bases, leaving 15 bases of the junction unmatched.

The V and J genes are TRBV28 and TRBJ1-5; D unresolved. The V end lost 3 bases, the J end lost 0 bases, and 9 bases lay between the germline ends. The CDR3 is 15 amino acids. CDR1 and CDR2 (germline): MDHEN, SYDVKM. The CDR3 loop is CASSFRRDSNQPQHF. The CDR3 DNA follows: TGTGCCAGCAGTTTTCGGAGGGATAGCAATCAGCCCCAGCATTTT.

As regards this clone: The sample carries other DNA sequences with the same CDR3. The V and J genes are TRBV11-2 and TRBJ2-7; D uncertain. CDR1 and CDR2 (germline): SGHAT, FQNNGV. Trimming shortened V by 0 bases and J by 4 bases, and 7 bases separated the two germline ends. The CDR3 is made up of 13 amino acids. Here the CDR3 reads CASSLDYRYEQYF. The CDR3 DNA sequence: TGTGCCAGCAGCTTAGATTACAGATACGAGCAGTACTTC.

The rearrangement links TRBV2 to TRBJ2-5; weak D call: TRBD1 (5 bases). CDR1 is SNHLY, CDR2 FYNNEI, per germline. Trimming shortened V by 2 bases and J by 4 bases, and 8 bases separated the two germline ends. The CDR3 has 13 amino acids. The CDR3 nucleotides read TGTGCCAGCAGTGAACAGGGTGTAGAGACCCAGTACTTC. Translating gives CASSEQGVETQYF.

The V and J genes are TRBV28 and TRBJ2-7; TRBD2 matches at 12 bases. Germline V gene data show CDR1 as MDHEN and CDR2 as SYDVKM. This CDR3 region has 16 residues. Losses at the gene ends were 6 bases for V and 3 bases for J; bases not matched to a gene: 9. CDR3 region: CASSGGLAGLGYEQYF. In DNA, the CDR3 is TGTGCCAGCAGCGGTGGACTAGCGGGGCTGGGCTACGAGCAGTACTTC. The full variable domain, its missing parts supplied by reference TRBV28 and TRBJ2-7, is DVKVTQSSRYLVKRTGEKVFLECVQDMDHENMFWYRQDPGLGLRLIYFSYDVKMKEKGDIPEGYSVSREKKERFSLILESASTNQTSMYLCASSGGLAGLGYEQYFGPGTRLTVT.

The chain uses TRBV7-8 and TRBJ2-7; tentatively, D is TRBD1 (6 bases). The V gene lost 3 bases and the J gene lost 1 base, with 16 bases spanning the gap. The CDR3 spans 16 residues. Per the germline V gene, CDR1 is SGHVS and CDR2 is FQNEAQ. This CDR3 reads CASSLVSTGSSYEQYF. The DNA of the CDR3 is TGTGCCAGCAGCTTGGTTTCGACAGGATCATCCTACGAGCAGTACTTC. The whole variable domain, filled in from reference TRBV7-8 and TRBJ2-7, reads GAGVSQSPRYKVAKRGQDVALRCDPISGHVSLFWYQQALGQGPEFLTYFQNEAQLDKSGLPSDRFFAERPEGSVSTLKIQRTQQEDSAVYLCASSLVSTGSSYEQYFGPGTRLTVT.

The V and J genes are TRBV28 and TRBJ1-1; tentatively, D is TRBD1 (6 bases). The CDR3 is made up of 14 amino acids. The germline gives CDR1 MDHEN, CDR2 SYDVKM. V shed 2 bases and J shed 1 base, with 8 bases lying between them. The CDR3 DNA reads TGTGCCAGCAGTTTACGAGGGGGGAACACTGAAGCTTTCTTT. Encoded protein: CASSLRGGNTEAFF.